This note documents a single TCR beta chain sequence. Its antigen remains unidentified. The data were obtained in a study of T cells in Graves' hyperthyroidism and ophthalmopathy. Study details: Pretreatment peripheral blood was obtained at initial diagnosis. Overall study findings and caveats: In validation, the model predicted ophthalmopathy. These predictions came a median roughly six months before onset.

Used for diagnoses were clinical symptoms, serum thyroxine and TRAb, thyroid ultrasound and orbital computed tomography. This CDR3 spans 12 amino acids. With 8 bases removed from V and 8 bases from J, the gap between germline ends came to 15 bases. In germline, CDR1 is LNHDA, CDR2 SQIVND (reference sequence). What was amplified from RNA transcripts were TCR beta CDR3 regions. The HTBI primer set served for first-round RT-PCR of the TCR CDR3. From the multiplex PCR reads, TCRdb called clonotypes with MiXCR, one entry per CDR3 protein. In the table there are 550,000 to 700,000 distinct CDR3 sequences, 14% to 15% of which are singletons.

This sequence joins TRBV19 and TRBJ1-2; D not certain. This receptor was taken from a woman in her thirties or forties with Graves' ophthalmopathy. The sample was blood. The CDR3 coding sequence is TGTGCCAGTGGCAACACCCGGGAAGGCTACACCTTC. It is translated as CASGNTREGYTF.